This T cell receptor (beta chain) was sequenced for a study of blood T cell repertoires in COVID-19 (dated by TCRdb to about 2020). Background on the whole study: The collaborator samples originated in the United States, Italy and Spain and spanned the acute and convalescent phases of COVID-19. Where HLA class I and class II types were available, the types were taken from metadata supplied by the sample provider, not from assay-based typing. The repertoires were released in a freely available public database meant as a resource for research on the immune response to SARS-CoV-2. Sample metadata almost always included a de-identified subject ID, COVID-19 status, age in years and sex. Samples were obtained from the ongoing ImmuneRACE study (first 160 participants) and from over 1,000 subjects provided by 6 global collaborators. The prospective study material was composed of cDNA or gDNA derived from T cells, B-cell-depleted T cells, or PBMCs. Deeply sampled blood TCRbeta repertoires from subjects exposed to, actively infected with, or recovered from COVID-19 were included in the dataset. The paper as a whole reports these results and caveats: The amount of clinical and demographic metadata varied by source and participant and was provided uncurated.

Turning to this clone: Its antigen has not been determined. No base-level quality is on record; no much larger clone is a single base apart.

Samples from volunteer blood donors who had recovered from COVID-19 were contributed by a second Seattle source. The collaborating institutions used their own protocols to collect whole blood in K2EDTA tubes. Collaborator samples were shipped for TCRbeta analysis as frozen whole blood, isolated PBMCs, or DNA extracted from either sample type. TCRbeta CDR3 regions were amplified from genomic DNA using the immunoSEQ Assay, a bias-controlled multiplex PCR. Per the source publication's procedure: Nucleated cell counts per sample were estimated from amplification of reference gene primers within the assay. To quantify the absolute abundance of each unique TCRbeta CDR3 rearrangement, sequence reads were collapsed and filtered. For each sample, productive Simpson clonality was calculated as the square root of Simpson's diversity index across productive rearrangements. Drawn from immuneACCESS, this table holds only the in-frame rearrangements with V and J called that TCRdb kept. Clones are partly lost; checked studies trace under half to an unresolved V gene and leave the rest unexplained. The V and J calls and clone size are taken from that table; D and trimming were inferred from the DNA. The table for this sample lists some 180,000 clones; more than 60% of them were counted only once. The ten biggest clones cover 13% of the sample.

The TCR sequence derives from a man aged 45-60 years who had recovered from COVID-19. Sample: peripheral blood.

The nucleotides read TGTGCCATCAGTGAGCCGGGACTAGCGGGAGGATCCTACGAGCAGTACTTC. This codes for CAISEPGLAGGSYEQYF. The rearrangement joined TRBV10-3 to TRBJ2-7, with 15 bases aligning to TRBD2. The germline V gene specifies ENHRY as CDR1 and SYGVKD as CDR2. The CDR3 sequence holds 17 residues, the cysteine and phenylalanine included. Only the CDR3 region is kept as DNA, spanning 51 bases read in frame from base 1. The junction shows trimming of 2 bases on V and 1 base on J, and the gene matches do not reach 3 bases of it.